This TCR beta chain was sequenced during a study of Ad26.COV2.S vaccination and SARS-CoV-2 variants. For the study at large: The authors gave Ad26.COV2.S intramuscularly, either once or twice 56 days apart.

Treatment indicated: some 19 received Ad26.COV2.S at low or high dose, single or two shots; 5 received placebo; per-sample allocation not given. Sample collection was performed on day 63 after the first vaccine or placebo injection. It was Wuhan-strain SARS-CoV-2 spike that the Ad26 vaccine vector expressed. Turning to this clone: Its antigen is currently unknown.

The CDR3 has 17 amino acids. CDR1 and CDR2 from the germline V gene are SGHNT and YYREEE (reference sequence). Trimming cost V 1 base and J 0 bases; bases outside gene matches: 4. The method was immunoSEQ multiplex PCR; TCRdb's version includes in-frame clones alone and lacks a portion of them. The table shows roughly 680,000 clones, with more than 80% occurring only once. Study results and limitations: Overall T cell responses may have been underestimated by the analyses of TCR breadth and depth.

Sequencing used peripheral blood, obtained in a trial of Ad26.COV2.S vaccine versus placebo. The source is a person aged 18 to 65 who received the Ad26.COV2.S COVID-19 vaccine or a placebo. The chain employs TRBV5-4 and TRBJ1-1, with 12 nucleotides matching TRBD1. The chain's CDR3 is CASSLTGQGALNTEAFF. Written as DNA, the CDR3 is TGTGCCAGCAGCTTGACGGGACAGGGGGCTTTGAACACTGAAGCTTTCTTT.